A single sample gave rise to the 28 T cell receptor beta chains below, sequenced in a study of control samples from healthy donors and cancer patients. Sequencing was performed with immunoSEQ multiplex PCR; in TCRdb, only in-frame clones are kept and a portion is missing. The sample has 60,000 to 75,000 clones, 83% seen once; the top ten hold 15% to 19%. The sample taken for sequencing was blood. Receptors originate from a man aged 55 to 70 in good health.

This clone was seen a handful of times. CDR3 nucleotide sequence: TGCGCCAGCAGCCGGCAGGGGGGAAGAGAGACCCAGTACTTC. It codes for CASSRQGGRETQYF. This rearrangement joins TRBV5-1 to TRBJ2-5, with D perhaps TRBD1 (7 bases). Looked up from germline, CDR1 is SGHRS and CDR2 is YFSETQ. The CDR3 has 14 amino acids. The germline V and J ends were trimmed by 4 bases and 4 bases, with 14 bases remaining between them.

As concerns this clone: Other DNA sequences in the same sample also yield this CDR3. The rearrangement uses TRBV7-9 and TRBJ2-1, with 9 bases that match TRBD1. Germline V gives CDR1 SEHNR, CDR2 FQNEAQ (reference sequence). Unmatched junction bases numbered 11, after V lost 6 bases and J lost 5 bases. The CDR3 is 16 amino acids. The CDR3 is CASRIDRGDINNEQFF. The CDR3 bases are TGTGCCAGCAGGATAGACAGGGGGGATATCAACAATGAGCAGTTCTTC.

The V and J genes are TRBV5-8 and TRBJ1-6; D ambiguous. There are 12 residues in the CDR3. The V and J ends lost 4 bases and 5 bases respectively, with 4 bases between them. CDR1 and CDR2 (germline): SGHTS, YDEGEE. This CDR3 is CASSPDNSPLHF. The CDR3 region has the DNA TGTGCCAGCAGCCCAGATAATTCACCCCTCCACTTT.

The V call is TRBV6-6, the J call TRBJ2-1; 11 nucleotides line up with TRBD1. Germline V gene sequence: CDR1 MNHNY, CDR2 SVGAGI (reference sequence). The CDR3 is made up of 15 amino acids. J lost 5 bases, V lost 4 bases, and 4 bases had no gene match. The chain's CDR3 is CASSSGTGGNNEQFF. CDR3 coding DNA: TGTGCCAGCAGTTCCGGGACAGGGGGAAACAATGAGCAGTTCTTC.

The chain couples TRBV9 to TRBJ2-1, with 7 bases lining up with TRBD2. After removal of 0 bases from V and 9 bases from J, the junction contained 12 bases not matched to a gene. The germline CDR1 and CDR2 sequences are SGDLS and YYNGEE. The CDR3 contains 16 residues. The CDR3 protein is CASSVGASGGYVEQFF. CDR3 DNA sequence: TGTGCCAGCAGCGTAGGGGCTAGCGGAGGGTATGTTGAGCAGTTCTTC.

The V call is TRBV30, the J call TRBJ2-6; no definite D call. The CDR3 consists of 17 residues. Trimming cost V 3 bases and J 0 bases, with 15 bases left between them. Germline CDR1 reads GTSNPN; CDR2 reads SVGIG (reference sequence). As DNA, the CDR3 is TGTGCCTGGAGGCGACTTCAACTAAGCTCTGGGGCCAACGTCCTGACTTTC. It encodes CAWRRLQLSSGANVLTF.

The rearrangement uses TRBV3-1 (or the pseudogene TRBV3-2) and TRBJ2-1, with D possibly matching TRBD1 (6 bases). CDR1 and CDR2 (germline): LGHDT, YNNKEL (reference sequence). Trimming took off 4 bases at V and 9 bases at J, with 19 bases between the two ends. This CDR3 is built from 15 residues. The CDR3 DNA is TGTGCCAGCAGCCTCTCCCGACAGGTCATTTCTGAGCAGTTCTTC. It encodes CASSLSRQVISEQFF.

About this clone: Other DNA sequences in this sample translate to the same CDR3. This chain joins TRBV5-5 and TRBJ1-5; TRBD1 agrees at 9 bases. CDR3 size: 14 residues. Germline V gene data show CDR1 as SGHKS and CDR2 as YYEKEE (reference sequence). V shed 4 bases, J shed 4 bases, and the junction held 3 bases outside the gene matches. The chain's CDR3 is CASSPGQGNQPQHF. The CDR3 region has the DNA TGTGCCAGCAGCCCAGGACAGGGGAATCAGCCCCAGCATTTT.

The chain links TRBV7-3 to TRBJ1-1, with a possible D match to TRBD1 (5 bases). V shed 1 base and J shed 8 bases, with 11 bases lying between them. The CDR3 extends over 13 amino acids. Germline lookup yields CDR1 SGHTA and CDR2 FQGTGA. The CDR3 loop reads CASSLNQRTEAFF. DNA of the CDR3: TGTGCCAGCAGCTTAAATCAGCGGACAGAAGCTTTCTTT.

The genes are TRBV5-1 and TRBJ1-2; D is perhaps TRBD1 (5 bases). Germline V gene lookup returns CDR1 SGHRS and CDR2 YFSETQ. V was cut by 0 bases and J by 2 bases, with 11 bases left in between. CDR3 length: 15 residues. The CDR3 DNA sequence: TGCGCCAGCAGCTTGGGGACATTTAGAAACTATGGCTACACCTTC. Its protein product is CASSLGTFRNYGYTF. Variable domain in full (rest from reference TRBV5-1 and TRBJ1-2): KAGVTQTPRYLIKTRGQQVTLSCSPISGHRSVSWYQQTPGQGLQFLFEYFSETQRNKGNFPGRFSGRQFSNSRSEMNVSTLELGDSALYLCASSLGTFRNYGYTFGSGTRLTVV.

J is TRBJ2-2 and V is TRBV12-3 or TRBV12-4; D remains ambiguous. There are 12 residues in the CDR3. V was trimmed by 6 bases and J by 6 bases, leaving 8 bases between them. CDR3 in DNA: TGTGCCAGCAGGCTAACGGCCGGGGAGCTGTTTTTT. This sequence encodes CASRLTAGELFF.

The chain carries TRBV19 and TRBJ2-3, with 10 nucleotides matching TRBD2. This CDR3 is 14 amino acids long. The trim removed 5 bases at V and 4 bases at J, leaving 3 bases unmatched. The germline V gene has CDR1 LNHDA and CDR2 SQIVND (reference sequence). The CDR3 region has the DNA TGTGCCAGTAGTGCTAGCGGGAGTGCAGATACGCAGTATTTT. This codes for CASSASGSADTQYF.

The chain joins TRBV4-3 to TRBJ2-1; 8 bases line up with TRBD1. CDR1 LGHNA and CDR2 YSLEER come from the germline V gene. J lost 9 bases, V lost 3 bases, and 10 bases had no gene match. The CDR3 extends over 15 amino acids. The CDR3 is CASSHFGQGGGEQFF. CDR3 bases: TGCGCCAGCAGCCATTTTGGACAGGGTGGCGGTGAGCAGTTCTTC.

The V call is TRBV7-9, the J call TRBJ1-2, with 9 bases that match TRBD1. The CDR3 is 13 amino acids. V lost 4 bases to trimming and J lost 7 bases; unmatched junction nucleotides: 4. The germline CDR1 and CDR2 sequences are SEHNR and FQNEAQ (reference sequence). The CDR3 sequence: CASSSQGARGYTF. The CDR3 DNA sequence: TGTGCCAGCAGCTCACAGGGGGCGCGTGGCTACACCTTC.

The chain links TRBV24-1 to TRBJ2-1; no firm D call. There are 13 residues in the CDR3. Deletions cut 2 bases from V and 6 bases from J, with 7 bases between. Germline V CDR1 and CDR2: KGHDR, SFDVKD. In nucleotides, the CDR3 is TGTGCCACCAGTGATTGGACCGTCAATGAGCAGTTCTTC. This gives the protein CATSDWTVNEQFF.

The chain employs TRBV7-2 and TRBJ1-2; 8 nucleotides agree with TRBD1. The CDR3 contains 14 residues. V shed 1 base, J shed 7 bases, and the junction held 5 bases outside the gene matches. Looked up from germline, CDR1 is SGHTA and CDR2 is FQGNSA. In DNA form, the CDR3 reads TGTGCCAGCAGCTTAGGACAGGGGTCGGGTGGCTACACCTTC. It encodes CASSLGQGSGGYTF.

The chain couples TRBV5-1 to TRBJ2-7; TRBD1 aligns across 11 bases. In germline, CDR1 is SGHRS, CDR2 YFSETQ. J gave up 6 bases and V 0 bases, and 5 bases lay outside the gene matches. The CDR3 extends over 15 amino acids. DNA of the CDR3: TGCGCCAGCAGCTTGGGGGACAGGGGGTGGTCCGAGCAGTACTTC. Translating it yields CASSLGDRGWSEQYF.

CDR3 region: CASSTLGGYTF. In nucleotides, the CDR3 is TGTGCCAGCAGCACCCTTGGGGGCTACACCTTC. V usage is TRBV7-9 and J usage is TRBJ1-2; D remains unclear. Germline V lookup: CDR1 SEHNR, CDR2 FQNEAQ (reference sequence). Trimming cost V 5 bases and J 8 bases, with 9 bases left between them. This CDR3 contains 11 residues.

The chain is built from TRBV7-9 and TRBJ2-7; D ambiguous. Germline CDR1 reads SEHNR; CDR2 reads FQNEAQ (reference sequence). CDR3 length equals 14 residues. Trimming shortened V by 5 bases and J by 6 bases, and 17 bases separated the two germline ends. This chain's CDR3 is CASSPSVGFLEQYF. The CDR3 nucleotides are TGTGCCAGCAGCCCCTCTGTAGGCTTTCTCGAGCAGTACTTC.

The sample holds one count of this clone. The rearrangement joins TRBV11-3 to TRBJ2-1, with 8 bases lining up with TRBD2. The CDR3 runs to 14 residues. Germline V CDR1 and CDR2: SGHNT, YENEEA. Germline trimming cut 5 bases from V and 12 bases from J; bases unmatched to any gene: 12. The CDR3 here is CASSTSGLGGGQFF. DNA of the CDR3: TGTGCCAGCAGCACCTCGGGACTAGGGGGTGGGCAGTTCTTC. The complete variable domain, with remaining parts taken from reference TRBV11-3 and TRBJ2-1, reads EAGVVQSPRYKIIEKKQPVAFWCNPISGHNTLYWYLQNLGQGPELLIRYENEEAVDDSQLPKDRFSAERLKGVDSTLKIQPAELGDSAVYLCASSTSGLGGGQFFGPGTRLTVL.

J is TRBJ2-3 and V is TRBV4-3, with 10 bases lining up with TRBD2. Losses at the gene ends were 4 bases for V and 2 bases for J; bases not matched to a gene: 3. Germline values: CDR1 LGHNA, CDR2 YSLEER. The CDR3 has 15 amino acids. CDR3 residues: CASSPGLADTDTQYF. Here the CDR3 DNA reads TGCGCCAGCAGCCCAGGACTAGCGGACACAGATACGCAGTATTTT.

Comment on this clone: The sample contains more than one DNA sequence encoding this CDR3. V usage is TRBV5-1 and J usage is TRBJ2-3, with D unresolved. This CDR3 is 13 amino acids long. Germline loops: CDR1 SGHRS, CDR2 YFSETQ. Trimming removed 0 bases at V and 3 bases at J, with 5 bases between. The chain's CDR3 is CASSLAGTDTQYF. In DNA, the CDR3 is TGCGCCAGCAGCTTGGCAGGTACAGATACGCAGTATTTT.

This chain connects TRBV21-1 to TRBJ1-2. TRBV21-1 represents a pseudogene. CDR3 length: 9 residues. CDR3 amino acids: CASSKGVAF. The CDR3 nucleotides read TGTGCCAGCAGCAAGGGTGTAGCCTTC.

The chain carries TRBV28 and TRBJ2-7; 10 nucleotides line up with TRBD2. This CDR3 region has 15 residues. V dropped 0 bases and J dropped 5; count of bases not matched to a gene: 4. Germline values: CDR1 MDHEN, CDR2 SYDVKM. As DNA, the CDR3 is TGTGCCAGCAGTTTATGGGCTAGCGGGAGCCACGAGCAGTACTTC. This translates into CASSLWASGSHEQYF.

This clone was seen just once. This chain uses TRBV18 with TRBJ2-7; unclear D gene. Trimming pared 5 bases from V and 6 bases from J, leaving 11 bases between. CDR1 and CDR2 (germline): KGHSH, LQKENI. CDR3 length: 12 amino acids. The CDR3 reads CASSTRYGEQYF. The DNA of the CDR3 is TGTGCCAGCTCAACCAGGTACGGCGAGCAGTACTTC. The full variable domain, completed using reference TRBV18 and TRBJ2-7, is NAGVMQNPRHLVRRRGQEARLRCSPMKGHSHVYWYRQLPEEGLKFMVYLQKENIIDESGMPKERFSAEFPKEGPSILRIQQVVRGDSAAYFCASSTRYGEQYFGPGTRLTVT.

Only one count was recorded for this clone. The CDR3 DNA reads as TGTGCCAGCAGCTTAGTAGTCGGTGGGGAGCTGTTTTTT. It is translated as CASSLVVGGELFF. The chain has TRBV7-2 and TRBJ2-2, with unresolved D. Germline loops: CDR1 SGHTA, CDR2 FQGNSA. Trimming stripped 1 base from V and 8 bases from J, with 8 bases between. The CDR3 consists of 13 residues.

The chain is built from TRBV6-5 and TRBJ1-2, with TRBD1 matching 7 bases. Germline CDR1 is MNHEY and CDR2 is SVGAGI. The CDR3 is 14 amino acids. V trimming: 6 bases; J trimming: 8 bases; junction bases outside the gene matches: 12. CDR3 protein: CASRNRGGIEGYTF. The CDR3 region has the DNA TGTGCCAGCAGGAACAGGGGAGGGATTGAGGGCTACACCTTC.

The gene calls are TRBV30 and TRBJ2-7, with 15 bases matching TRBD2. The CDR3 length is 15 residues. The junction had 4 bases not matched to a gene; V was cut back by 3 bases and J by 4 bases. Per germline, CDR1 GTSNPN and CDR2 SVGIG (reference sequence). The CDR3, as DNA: TGTGCCTGGAGGCAGGGACTAGCGGGAGGATACGAGCAGTACTTC. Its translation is CAWRQGLAGGYEQYF.